These T cell receptor beta chains were read from a single sample in a study of CXCR3-negative and CXCR3-positive naive CD8 T cells. TCRdb re-called the 5' RACE reads, yielding one record per CDR3 amino acid sequence without DNA. The table counts roughly 86,000 distinct CDR3 sequences; 1.1% lies in the top ten. Sequences were obtained from naive CXCR3- CD8+ T cells from blood. All receptors derive from a human donor in good health. Some clones in this sample may be carry-over from other donors' samples. Both conserved end residues are part of each CDR3.

v_call: TRBV11-2
j_call: TRBJ2-1
cdr3_aa: CASSLALAGDSYNEQFF

v_call: TRBV7-9
j_call: TRBJ2-1
cdr3_aa: CASSSKDRYNEQFF

v_call: TRBV7-7
j_call: TRBJ1-2
cdr3_aa: CASSLAPSAGYTF

v_call: TRBV6-5
j_call: TRBJ1-1
cdr3_aa: CASSSDGPEAFF

v_call: TRBV27
j_call: TRBJ2-7
cdr3_aa: CASTLGPGGAYEQYF

v_call: TRBV25-1
j_call: TRBJ1-1
cdr3_aa: CASSEQIGMNTEAFF

v_call: TRBV20-1
j_call: TRBJ2-1
cdr3_aa: CSARLAGGREQFF

v_call: TRBV14
j_call: TRBJ2-7
cdr3_aa: CASSPSTLVEQYF

v_call: TRBV2
j_call: TRBJ2-7
cdr3_aa: CASSEVGAGSSYEQYF

v_call: TRBV18
j_call: TRBJ2-7
cdr3_aa: CASSGGTGGAVYEQYF

v_call: TRBV29-1
j_call: TRBJ2-5
cdr3_aa: CSVEGNRETQYF

v_call: TRBV27
j_call: TRBJ2-2
cdr3_aa: CASTYGLASFERTGELFF

v_call: TRBV7-9
j_call: TRBJ2-7
cdr3_aa: CASSLPTGGSHEQYF

v_call: TRBV29-1
j_call: TRBJ2-1
cdr3_aa: CSVEFGAGVGNEQFF

v_call: TRBV6-5
j_call: TRBJ1-1
cdr3_aa: CASSLTGDNTEAFF

v_call: TRBV13
j_call: TRBJ2-2
cdr3_aa: CASSLGQGMIGELFF

v_call: TRBV13
j_call: TRBJ2-5
cdr3_aa: CASSLERTSGDTQGETQYF

v_call: TRBV27
j_call: TRBJ2-3
cdr3_aa: CASSLLWASGSTDTQYF

v_call: TRBV29-1
j_call: TRBJ2-3
cdr3_aa: CSVYSGYTDTQYF

v_call: TRBV5-1
j_call: TRBJ2-7
cdr3_aa: CASSLGPPGGVYKQYF

v_call: TRBV20-1
j_call: TRBJ1-4
cdr3_aa: CSARVPLDNEKLFF

v_call: TRBV20-1
j_call: TRBJ2-2
cdr3_aa: CSARDGSGDTGELFF

v_call: TRBV19
j_call: TRBJ1-5
cdr3_aa: CASGEGEHQPQHF

v_call: TRBV5-6
j_call: TRBJ2-7
cdr3_aa: CASRHLRGGTADEQYF

v_call: TRBV20-1
j_call: TRBJ2-1
cdr3_aa: CSAAGGSAYNEQFF

v_call: TRBV29-1
j_call: TRBJ2-1
cdr3_aa: CSVDIPTINEQFF

v_call: TRBV7-3
j_call: TRBJ2-1
cdr3_aa: CASSSGTSVRYNEQFF

v_call: TRBV5-6
j_call: TRBJ2-7
cdr3_aa: CASSLLGALEEEYF

v_call: TRBV27
j_call: TRBJ2-1
cdr3_aa: CASSLLAGGYNEQFF

v_call: TRBV27
j_call: TRBJ2-1
cdr3_aa: CASHSGGAYYNEQFF

v_call: TRBV10-3
j_call: TRBJ2-2
cdr3_aa: CAISSYRLAGGTGELFF

v_call: TRBV7-3
j_call: TRBJ1-1
cdr3_aa: CASSLMVREMNTEAFF

v_call: TRBV10-3
j_call: TRBJ2-7
cdr3_aa: CAISEADSPYEQYF

v_call: TRBV16
j_call: TRBJ1-2
cdr3_aa: CASSQSQTDYTF

v_call: TRBV14
j_call: TRBJ1-1
cdr3_aa: CASSHPRRTGVLEAFF

v_call: TRBV6-4
j_call: TRBJ2-1
cdr3_aa: CASTPGGGDSYNEQFF

v_call: TRBV9
j_call: TRBJ2-7
cdr3_aa: CASSPGGGRHEQYF

v_call: TRBV9
j_call: TRBJ2-2
cdr3_aa: CASTAGTNTGELFF

v_call: TRBV10-3
j_call: TRBJ2-2
cdr3_aa: CAISDFPGGGELFF

v_call: TRBV12-3/TRBV12-4
j_call: TRBJ2-7
cdr3_aa: CASSPTVYEQYF

v_call: TRBV5-1
j_call: TRBJ2-7
cdr3_aa: CASSNPMAGLVLEQYF